Shown below are 18 T cell receptor beta chains from a single sample sequenced in a study of blood T cell repertoires in COVID-19. TCRdb's copy holds only in-frame clones and misses some; the assay was immunoSEQ multiplex PCR. The repertoire has roughly 79,000 clones, roughly four fifths of them found once; the top ten carry around 6.9%. Material for sequencing was peripheral blood. The receptor source for this set is a human donor in a cohort sampled during active COVID-19.

Written as DNA, the CDR3 is TGTGCCAGCAGCCAAGCCAGGGGTGGTGGCTATGGCTACACCTTC. It codes for CASSQARGGGYGYTF. V and J are TRBV3-1 (or the pseudogene TRBV3-2) and TRBJ1-2; tentatively, D is TRBD1 (6 bases). The CDR3 loop spans 15 amino acids. The V end lost 1 base, the J end lost 4 bases, and 13 bases lay between the germline ends. Germline CDR1 is LGHDT and CDR2 is YNNKEL (reference sequence).

The chain carries TRBV3-1 (or the pseudogene TRBV3-2) and TRBJ1-5; D gene ambiguous. This CDR3 is 14 amino acids long. Germline lookup yields CDR1 LGHDT and CDR2 YNNKEL (reference sequence). Trimming stripped 1 base from V and 0 bases from J, with 4 bases between. The CDR3: CASSQAYSNQPQHF. The CDR3 nucleotides are TGTGCCAGCAGCCAAGCCTATAGCAATCAGCCCCAGCATTTT.

This clone was picked up one time. This sequence joins TRBV10-3 and TRBJ1-6; 7 bases fit TRBD1. From germline, CDR1 is ENHRY and CDR2 SYGVKD. CDR3 length: 15 residues. V lost 3 bases and J lost 9; bases outside the gene matches: 8. CDR3 residues: CAISDPRTGPSPLHF. The CDR3 DNA reads as TGTGCCATCAGTGACCCCCGGACAGGCCCTTCACCCCTCCACTTT.

The chain uses TRBV29-1 and TRBJ1-2, with no clear D. Germline CDR1 reads SQVTM; CDR2 reads ANQGSEA. The CDR3 is 10 amino acids. Trimming pared 6 bases from V and 11 bases from J, leaving 13 bases between. The CDR3 here is CSVITVGYTF. CDR3 coding DNA: TGCAGCGTGATAACAGTAGGTTACACCTTC.

J is TRBJ1-6 and V is TRBV9; D possibly corresponds to TRBD1 (6 bases). The CDR3 loop spans 15 amino acids. V was trimmed by 3 bases and J by 3 bases, leaving 10 bases between them. Per the germline V gene, CDR1 is SGDLS and CDR2 is YYNGEE. This CDR3 reads CASSAGQLYNSPLHF. CDR3 nucleotide sequence: TGTGCCAGCAGCGCAGGACAGCTCTATAATTCACCCCTCCACTTT. The full variable domain, completed using reference TRBV9 and TRBJ1-6, is DSGVTQTPKHLITATGQRVTLRCSPRSGDLSVYWYQQSLDQGLQFLIQYYNGEERAKGNILERFSAQQFPDLHSELNLSSLELGDSALYFCASSAGQLYNSPLHFGNGTRLTVT.

J is TRBJ1-4 and V is TRBV5-5, with 7 bases fitting TRBD1. The CDR3 spans 15 residues. Trimming cost V 0 bases and J 2 bases; bases outside gene matches: 1. The germline V gene has CDR1 SGHKS and CDR2 YYEKEE (reference sequence). CDR3 DNA: TGTGCCAGCAGCTTGGCGGACAGGACTAATGAAAAACTGTTTTTT. This gives the protein CASSLADRTNEKLFF.

This rearrangement joins TRBV18 to TRBJ2-1; 9 bases are shared with TRBD1. The CDR3 consists of 15 residues. The germline CDR1 and CDR2 sequences are KGHSH and LQKENI. V was pared by 1 base and J by 4 bases, with 2 bases of the junction left unmatched. In DNA, the CDR3 is TGTGCCAGCTCACCACGGGACAGGGCATACAATGAGCAGTTCTTC. Encoded protein: CASSPRDRAYNEQFF.

In DNA, the CDR3 is TGTGCCAGCAGAGCCGGGACAGTGAATGAAAAACTGTTTTTT. Translated, it gives CASRAGTVNEKLFF. The J gene is TRBJ1-4, the V gene TRBV6-5, with TRBD1 identical over 7 bases. With 6 bases clipped from V and 5 bases from J, the junction kept 6 bases outside the gene matches. CDR3 length: 14 residues. Looked up from germline, CDR1 is MNHEY and CDR2 is SVGAGI.

This sequence joins TRBV7-9 and TRBJ2-1; 9 positions match TRBD1. J was trimmed by 7 bases and V by 5 bases; bases with no gene match: 6. CDR3 length equals 14 residues. Germline lookup yields CDR1 SEHNR and CDR2 FQNEAQ (reference sequence). The CDR3 here is CASSLLDRGNEQFF. CDR3 nucleotides: TGTGCCAGCAGCCTACTAGACAGGGGGAATGAGCAGTTCTTC.

The chain combines TRBV18 with TRBJ2-5, with a weak D call TRBD2 (5 bases). CDR3 length: 15 residues. Trimming cost V 3 bases and J 1 base, with 12 bases left between them. Germline V gene sequence: CDR1 KGHSH, CDR2 LQKENI. CDR3 in amino acids: CASSPFGVPQETQYF. CDR3 bases: TGTGCCAGCTCACCTTTCGGGGTTCCCCAAGAGACCCAGTACTTC.

A few counts support this clone. V is TRBV6-5 and J is TRBJ1-6; possible D gene TRBD1, 6 bases. Germline CDR1 MNHEY, CDR2 SVGAGI. This CDR3 spans 15 amino acids. V dropped 0 bases and J dropped 7 bases, with 10 bases sitting between them. This CDR3 is CASSYSSQGNSPLHF. The CDR3 DNA sequence: TGTGCCAGCAGTTACTCGTCACAGGGAAATTCACCCCTCCACTTT.

The chain recombines TRBV5-1 with TRBJ2-7; D unresolved. CDR1 and CDR2 (germline): SGHRS, YFSETQ. Between the trimmed V and J ends, which lost 0 bases and 5 bases, there was a span of 12 bases. CDR3 length: 14 residues. CDR3 sequence (DNA): TGCGCCAGCAGCTTGGGGGCAAGTACTCACGAGCAGTACTTC. The encoded protein is CASSLGASTHEQYF.

The J gene is TRBJ2-2, the V gene TRBV2, with 10 bases lining up with TRBD1. The CDR3 covers 15 residues. CDR1 is SNHLY and CDR2 is FYNNEI in the germline V gene. After removal of 4 bases from V and 6 bases from J, the junction contained 5 bases not matched to a gene. CDR3 sequence: CASSGRDRGAGELFF. The CDR3 region has the DNA TGTGCCAGCAGTGGCCGGGACAGGGGCGCCGGGGAGCTGTTTTTT.

The chain couples TRBV18 to TRBJ1-1; D perhaps matches TRBD1 (6 bases). The V and J ends lost 2 bases and 0 bases respectively, with 10 bases between them. The CDR3 loop spans 15 amino acids. From germline, CDR1 is KGHSH and CDR2 LQKENI. In nucleotides, the CDR3 is TGTGCCAGCTCACCAGGGACATCCATGAACACTGAAGCTTTCTTT. It codes for CASSPGTSMNTEAFF.

V usage is TRBV19 and J usage is TRBJ2-2, with D unresolved. Trimming took off 3 bases at V and 6 bases at J, with 14 bases between the two ends. This CDR3 comprises 15 residues. Germline CDR1 is LNHDA and CDR2 is SQIVND (reference sequence). The CDR3 DNA sequence: TGTGCCAGTAGTATCAGGCAACTGCTCTCCGGGGAGCTGTTTTTT. Protein sequence: CASSIRQLLSGELFF.

The table lists this clone with a count of one. The chain couples TRBV21-1 to TRBJ2-7; the table's D call, TRBD1, was not checked against the DNA. TRBV21-1 is termed a pseudogene. The CDR3 consists of 17 residues. The CDR3 reads CASSKSGQVLHGWEQYF. The CDR3 DNA sequence: TGTGCCAGCAGCAAGTCGGGACAGGTTCTTCATGGCTGGGAGCAGTACTTC.

The rearrangement links TRBV5-1 to TRBJ1-1; D ambiguous. This CDR3 is 14 amino acids long. The V end was cut by 2 bases, the J end by 3 bases, with 11 bases between. Germline values: CDR1 SGHRS, CDR2 YFSETQ. CDR3 protein: CASSLNLAYTEAFF. The CDR3, as DNA: TGCGCCAGCAGCTTAAATCTAGCGTACACTGAAGCTTTCTTT.

The rearrangement links TRBV10-3 to TRBJ2-7; TRBD1 might be the D (7 bases). Germline assignment: CDR1 ENHRY and CDR2 SYGVKD. The ends were cut back, 3 bases at V and 3 bases at J, with 18 bases in the middle. The CDR3 consists of 16 residues. The CDR3 region has the DNA TGTGCCATCAGTGACCGGGACAGCGGGTGGGGCTACGAGCAGTACTTC. Residues: CAISDRDSGWGYEQYF.